This T cell receptor beta chain was sequenced for a study of T cells in Graves' hyperthyroidism and ophthalmopathy. There were TCR beta CDR3 regions amplified from RNA transcripts. In the first-round RT-PCR of the TCR CDR3, the HTBI primer set was used. MiXCR, applied by TCRdb to the multiplex PCR reads, yields one record per CDR3 protein. Of 75,000 to 100,000 distinct CDR3 sequences in the sample, roughly 37% are singletons; the top ten hold 9.5% to 13%. No ophthalmopathy progression within 18 months constituted stable Graves' hyperthyroidism. Patients were aged 18 to 65, had disease duration under 2 months, and had newly diagnosed hyperthyroidism. This clonotype was counted once. Germline and junction disagree at one end, which may indicate a read error. Sequencing input: peripheral blood or thyroid tissue (not recorded which). The receptor was derived from a woman between 25 and 40 years old with Graves' hyperthyroidism.

CDR3 DNA sequence: TGTGCTAGCAGCTTTTCTGCACTAGCGGGAGGGCCAACCGGGGAGCTGTTTTTT. Its protein is CASSFSALAGGPTGELFF. The chain combines TRBV7-7 with TRBJ2-2, with 13 bases matching TRBD2. The CDR3 length is 18 residues. CDR1 and CDR2 (germline): SSHAT, FNYEAQ (reference sequence). The entire variable domain, with the rest obtained from reference TRBV7-7 and TRBJ2-2, is as follows: GAGVSQSPRYKVTKRGQDVTLRCDPISSHATLYWYQQALGQGPEFLTYFNYEAQPDKSGLPSDRFSAERPEGSISTLTIQRTEQRDSAMYRCASSFSALAGGPTGELFFGEGSRLTVL.